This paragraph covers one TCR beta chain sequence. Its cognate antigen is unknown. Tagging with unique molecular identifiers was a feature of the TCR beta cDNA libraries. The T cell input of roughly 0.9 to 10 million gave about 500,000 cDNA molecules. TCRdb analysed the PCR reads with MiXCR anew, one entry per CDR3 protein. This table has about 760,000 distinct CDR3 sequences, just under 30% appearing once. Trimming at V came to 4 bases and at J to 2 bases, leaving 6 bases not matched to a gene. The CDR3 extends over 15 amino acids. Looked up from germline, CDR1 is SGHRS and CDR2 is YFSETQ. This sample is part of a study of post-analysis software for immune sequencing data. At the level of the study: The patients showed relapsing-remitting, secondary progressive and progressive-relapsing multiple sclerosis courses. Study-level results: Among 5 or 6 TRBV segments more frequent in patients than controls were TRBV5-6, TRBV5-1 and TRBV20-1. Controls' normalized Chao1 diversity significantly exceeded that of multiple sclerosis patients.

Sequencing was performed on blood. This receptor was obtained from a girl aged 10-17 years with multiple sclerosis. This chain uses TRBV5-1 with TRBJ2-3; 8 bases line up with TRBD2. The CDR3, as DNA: TGCGCCAGCAGCGCAAGCGGGGGTCCCACAGATACGCAGTATTTT. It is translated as CASSASGGPTDTQYF.